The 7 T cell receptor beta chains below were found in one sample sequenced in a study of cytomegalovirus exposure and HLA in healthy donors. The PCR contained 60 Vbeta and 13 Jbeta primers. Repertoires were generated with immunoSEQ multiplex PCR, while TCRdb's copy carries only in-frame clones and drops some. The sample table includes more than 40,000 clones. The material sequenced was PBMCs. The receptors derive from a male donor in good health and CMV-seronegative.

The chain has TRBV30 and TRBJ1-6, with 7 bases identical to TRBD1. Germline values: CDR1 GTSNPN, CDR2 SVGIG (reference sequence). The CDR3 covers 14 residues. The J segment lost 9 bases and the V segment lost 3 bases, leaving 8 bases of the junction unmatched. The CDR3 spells CAWSCGQGVSPLHF. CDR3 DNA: TGTGCCTGGAGCTGCGGGCAGGGGGTTTCACCCCTCCACTTT.

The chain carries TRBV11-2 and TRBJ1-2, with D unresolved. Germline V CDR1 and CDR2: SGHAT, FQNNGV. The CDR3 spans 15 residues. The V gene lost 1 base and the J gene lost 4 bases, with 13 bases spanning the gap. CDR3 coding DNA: TGTGCCAGCAGCTTAGTTGGAGGGTTAAGCTATGGCTACACCTTC. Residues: CASSLVGGLSYGYTF.

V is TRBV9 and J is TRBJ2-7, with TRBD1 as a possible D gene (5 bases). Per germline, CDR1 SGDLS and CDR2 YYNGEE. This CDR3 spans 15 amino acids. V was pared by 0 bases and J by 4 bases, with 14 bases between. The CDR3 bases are TGTGCCAGCAGCGTAGGGCTTTCGACAGATTACGAGCAGTACTTC. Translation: CASSVGLSTDYEQYF.

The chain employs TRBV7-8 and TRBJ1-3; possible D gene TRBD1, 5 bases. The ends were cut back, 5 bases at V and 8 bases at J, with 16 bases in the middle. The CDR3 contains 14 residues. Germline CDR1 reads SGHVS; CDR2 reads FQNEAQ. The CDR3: CASSASQVSDTIYF. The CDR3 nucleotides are TGTGCCAGCAGCGCTTCACAGGTATCGGACACCATATATTTT. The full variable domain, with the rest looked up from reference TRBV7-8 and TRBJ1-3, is GAGVSQSPRYKVAKRGQDVALRCDPISGHVSLFWYQQALGQGPEFLTYFQNEAQLDKSGLPSDRFFAERPEGSVSTLKIQRTQQEDSAVYLCASSASQVSDTIYFGEGSWLTVV.

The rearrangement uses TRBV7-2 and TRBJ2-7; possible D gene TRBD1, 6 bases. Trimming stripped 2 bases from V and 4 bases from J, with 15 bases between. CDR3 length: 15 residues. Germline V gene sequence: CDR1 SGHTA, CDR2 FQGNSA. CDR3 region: CASSLQTGLQYEQYF. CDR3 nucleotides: TGTGCCAGCAGCTTACAGACAGGACTGCAATACGAGCAGTACTTC. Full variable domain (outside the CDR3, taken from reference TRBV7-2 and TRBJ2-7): GAGVSQSPSNKVTEKGKDVELRCDPISGHTALYWYRQSLGQGLEFLIYFQGNSAPDKSGLPSDRFSAERTGGSVSTLTIQRTQQEDSAVYLCASSLQTGLQYEQYFGPGTRLTVT.

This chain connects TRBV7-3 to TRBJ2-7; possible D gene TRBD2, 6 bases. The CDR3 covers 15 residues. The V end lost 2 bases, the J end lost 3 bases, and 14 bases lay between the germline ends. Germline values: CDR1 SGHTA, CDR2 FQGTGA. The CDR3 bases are TGTGCCAGCAGCTTATATGGCGGGGAGGTCTACGAGCAGTACTTC. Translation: CASSLYGGEVYEQYF.

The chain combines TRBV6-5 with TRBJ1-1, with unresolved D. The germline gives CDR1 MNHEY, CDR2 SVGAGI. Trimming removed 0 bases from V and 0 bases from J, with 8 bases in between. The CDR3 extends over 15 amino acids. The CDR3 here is CASSYSSVMNTEAFF. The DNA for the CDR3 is TGTGCCAGCAGTTACTCGTCGGTAATGAACACTGAAGCTTTCTTT.